The 9 T cell receptor beta chains reported below all come from one sample, sequenced in a study of T cell repertoires in cytomegalovirus infection. TCRdb re-analysed the reads in MiXCR, keeping a single row per CDR3 protein. The sample has roughly 920,000 distinct CDR3 sequences; about a third are singletons. Antigens of these TCRs are unknown. Sequences were derived from cultured CD8+ T cells from PBMCs, sampled from culture after CMV antigen stimulation. The receptor source for this set is a human donor in good health (CMV status not recorded). Some clones in this sample may be carry-over from other donors' samples.

This chain connects TRBV12-3 or TRBV12-4 to TRBJ2-3, with D unresolved. The V end was cut by 9 bases, the J end by 5 bases, with 12 bases between. The CDR3 spans 12 residues. The CDR3, as DNA: TGTGCCAGTACCTACGCGAAAGATACGCAGTATTTT. Protein sequence: CASTYAKDTQYF.

The chain joins TRBV10-3 to TRBJ2-1, with 9 bases lining up with TRBD1. The CDR3 covers 15 residues. Losses at the gene ends were 6 bases for V and 4 bases for J; bases not matched to a gene: 7. Germline values: CDR1 ENHRY, CDR2 SYGVKD. The CDR3 region is CAIRTGGPPYNEQFF. In nucleotides, the CDR3 is TGTGCCATCAGAACAGGGGGCCCCCCTTACAATGAGCAGTTCTTC.

V and J are TRBV7-3 and TRBJ1-1, with 7 bases matching TRBD1. V lost 3 bases to trimming and J lost 4 bases; unmatched junction nucleotides: 11. Germline V gene data show CDR1 as SGHTA and CDR2 as FQGTGA. The CDR3 runs to 16 residues. The CDR3 nucleotides read TGTGCCAGCAGCTTCGGACAGGCCCAGGTGGGCACTGAAGCTTTCTTT. This translates into CASSFGQAQVGTEAFF. Filled out from reference TRBV7-3 and TRBJ1-1, the complete variable domain reads GAGVSQTPSNKVTEKGKYVELRCDPISGHTALYWYRQSLGQGPEFLIYFQGTGAADDSGLPNDRFFAVRPEGSVSTLKIQRTERGDSAVYLCASSFGQAQVGTEAFFGQGTRLTVV.

The chain employs TRBV7-9 and TRBJ2-3, with 8 bases identical to TRBD1. Per germline, CDR1 SEHNR and CDR2 FQNEAQ (reference sequence). This CDR3 is built from 13 residues. The J segment lost 4 bases and the V segment lost 10 bases, leaving 7 bases of the junction unmatched. CDR3 loop: CATPDRAADTQYF. CDR3 sequence (DNA): TGTGCCACTCCGGACAGGGCGGCAGATACGCAGTATTTT. Full variable domain (rest looked up from reference TRBV7-9 and TRBJ2-3): DTGVSQNPRHKITKRGQNVTFRCDPISEHNRLYWYRQTLGQGPEFLTYFQNEAQLEKSRLLSDRFSAERPKGSFSTLEIQRTEQGDSAMYLCATPDRAADTQYFGPGTRLTVL.

The chain links TRBV20-1 to TRBJ2-7, with D possibly TRBD2 on 6 matching bases. Germline assignment: CDR1 DFQATT and CDR2 SNEGSKA (reference sequence). This CDR3 region has 15 residues. V dropped 5 bases and J dropped 1 base, with 18 bases sitting between them. Written as DNA, the CDR3 is TGCAGTGCTCCGGTCGGCGAGGGACTTTCCTACGAGCAGTACTTC. Translation gives CSAPVGEGLSYEQYF.

This clonotype was counted only a few times. The chain joins TRBV7-9 to TRBJ1-1; a possible D gene is TRBD1 (6 bases). The V end was cut by 2 bases, the J end by 6 bases, with 10 bases between. Germline V gene data show CDR1 as SEHNR and CDR2 as FQNEAQ (reference sequence). The CDR3 consists of 13 residues. The CDR3, as DNA: TGTGCCAGCAGCTTATCACAGGGTTCTGAAGCTTTCTTT. It yields the protein CASSLSQGSEAFF.

This clonotype was counted many times. The V and J genes are TRBV7-6 and TRBJ1-3; D gene ambiguous. Per germline, CDR1 SGHVS and CDR2 FNYEAQ. The CDR3 has 18 amino acids. The germline V and J ends were trimmed by 5 bases and 0 bases, with 20 bases remaining between them. The CDR3 is CASSAREAELFSGNTIYF. For the CDR3, the DNA is TGTGCCAGCAGCGCGCGGGAGGCAGAACTCTTCTCTGGAAACACCATATATTTT.

This clonotype was recorded at least ten times. This chain links TRBV27 with TRBJ2-1; 7 bases are a match to TRBD1. J gave up 6 bases and V 6 bases, and 8 bases lay outside the gene matches. This CDR3 comprises 14 residues. Germline V gives CDR1 MNHEY, CDR2 SMNVEV (reference sequence). CDR3 residues: CASSLGGVGNEQFF. DNA for the CDR3: TGTGCCAGCAGCTTAGGGGGCGTAGGCAATGAGCAGTTCTTC.

This clonotype was detected only a few times. V gene TRBV19 combines with J gene TRBJ1-1, with D uncertain. The V end was cut by 6 bases, the J end by 1 base, with 6 bases between. This CDR3 comprises 12 residues. Germline V CDR1 and CDR2: LNHDA, SQIVND (reference sequence). This CDR3 reads CASRLTNTEAFF. The DNA for the CDR3 is TGTGCCAGTAGGCTAACGAACACTGAAGCTTTCTTT.